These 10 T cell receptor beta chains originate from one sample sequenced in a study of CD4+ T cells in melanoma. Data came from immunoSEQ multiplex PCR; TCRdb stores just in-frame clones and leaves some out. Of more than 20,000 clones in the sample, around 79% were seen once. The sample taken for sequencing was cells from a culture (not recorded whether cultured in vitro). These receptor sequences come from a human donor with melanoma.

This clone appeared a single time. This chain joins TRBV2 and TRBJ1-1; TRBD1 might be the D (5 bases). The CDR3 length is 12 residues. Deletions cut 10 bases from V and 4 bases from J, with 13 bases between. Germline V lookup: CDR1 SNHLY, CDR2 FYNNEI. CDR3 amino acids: CATGRQITEAFF. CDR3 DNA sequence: TGTGCCACCGGGAGACAGATCACTGAAGCTTTCTTT.

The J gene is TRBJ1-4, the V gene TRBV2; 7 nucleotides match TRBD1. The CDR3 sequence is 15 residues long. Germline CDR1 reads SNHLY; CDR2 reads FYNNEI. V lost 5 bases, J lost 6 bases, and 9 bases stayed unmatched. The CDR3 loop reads CASSIDRAEYEKLFF. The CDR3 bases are TGTGCCAGCAGTATCGACAGGGCGGAATATGAAAAACTGTTTTTT.

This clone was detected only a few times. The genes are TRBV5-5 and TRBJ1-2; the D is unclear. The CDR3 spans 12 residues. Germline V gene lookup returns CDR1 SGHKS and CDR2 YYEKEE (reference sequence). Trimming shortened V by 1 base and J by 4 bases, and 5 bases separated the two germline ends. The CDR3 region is CASSLNLYGYTF. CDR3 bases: TGTGCCAGCAGCTTGAACCTCTATGGCTACACCTTC.

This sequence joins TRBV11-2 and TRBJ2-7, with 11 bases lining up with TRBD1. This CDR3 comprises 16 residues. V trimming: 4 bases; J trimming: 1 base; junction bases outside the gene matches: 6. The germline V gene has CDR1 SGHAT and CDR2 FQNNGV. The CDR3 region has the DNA TGTGCCAGCAGCTCTCTCCGGGACAGGGGGTCCTACGAGCAGTACTTC. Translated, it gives CASSSLRDRGSYEQYF.

CDR3 nucleotides: TGTGCCAGCTCTTCGGACAGCAGATCCTACGAGCAGTACTTC. This sequence encodes CASSSDSRSYEQYF. This chain links TRBV18 with TRBJ2-7; a possible D gene is TRBD1 (6 bases). V lost 6 bases, J lost 1 base, and 13 bases lay in between. The CDR3 length is 14 residues. Germline V gives CDR1 KGHSH, CDR2 LQKENI.

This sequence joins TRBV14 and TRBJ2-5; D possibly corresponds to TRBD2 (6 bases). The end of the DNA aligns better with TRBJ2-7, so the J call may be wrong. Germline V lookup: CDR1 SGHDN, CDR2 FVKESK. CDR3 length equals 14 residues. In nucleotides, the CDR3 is TGTGCCAGCAGCCAGTACGGGGGCTCCTACGAGCAGTACTTC. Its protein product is CASSQYGGSYEQYF.

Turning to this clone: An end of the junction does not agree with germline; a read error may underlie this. The CDR3 DNA follows: TGTGCCAGTAGTATAGTAGCCGGCTCTCGAAACACCATATATTTT. It translates to CASSIVAGSRNTIYF. This chain uses TRBV19 with TRBJ1-3, with D unclear. Germline CDR1 and CDR2: LNHDA and SQIVND (reference sequence). CDR3 length: 15 amino acids.

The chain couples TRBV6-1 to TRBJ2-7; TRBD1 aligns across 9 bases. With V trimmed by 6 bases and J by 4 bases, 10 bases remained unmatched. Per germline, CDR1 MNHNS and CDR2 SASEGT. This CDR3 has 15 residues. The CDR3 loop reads CASRDTGGRSYEQYF. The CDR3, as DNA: TGTGCCAGCAGGGACACAGGGGGCAGGAGTTACGAGCAGTACTTC.

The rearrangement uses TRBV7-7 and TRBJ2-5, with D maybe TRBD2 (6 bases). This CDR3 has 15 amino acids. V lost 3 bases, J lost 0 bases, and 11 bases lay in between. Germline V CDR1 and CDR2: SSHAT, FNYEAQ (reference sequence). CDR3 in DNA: TGTGCCAGCAGCTTGAATAGCGGAGACCAAGAGACCCAGTACTTC. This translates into CASSLNSGDQETQYF.

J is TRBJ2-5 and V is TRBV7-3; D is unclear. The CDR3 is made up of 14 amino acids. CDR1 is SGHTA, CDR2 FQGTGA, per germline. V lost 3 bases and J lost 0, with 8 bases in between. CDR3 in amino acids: CASSLSGYQETQYF. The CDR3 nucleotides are TGTGCCAGCAGCTTGAGTGGGTACCAAGAGACCCAGTACTTC. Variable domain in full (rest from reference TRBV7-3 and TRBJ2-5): GAGVSQTPSNKVTEKGKYVELRCDPISGHTALYWYRQSLGQGPEFLIYFQGTGAADDSGLPNDRFFAVRPEGSVSTLKIQRTERGDSAVYLCASSLSGYQETQYFGPGTRLLVL.